A single sample gave rise to the 31 T cell receptor beta chains below, sequenced in a study of CD8 T cells in ankylosing spondylitis. TCRdb itself ran the 5' RACE reads through MiXCR, one entry per CDR3 protein. This sample has 250,000 or so distinct CDR3 sequences, with around 11% found just once. The source material was blood, either unsorted or a sorted T cell fraction (not recorded which). These receptors all stem from a male donor with ankylosing spondylitis or in good health (not recorded which).

DNA of the CDR3: TGTGCCAGCAGCTTACCCCGGGACACCTCGAGCTCCTACGAGCAGTACTTC. Translation: CASSLPRDTSSSYEQYF. V is TRBV11-1 and J is TRBJ2-7; D may be TRBD1 (6 bases). Trimming cost V 2 bases and J 0 bases, with 17 bases left between them. Germline loops: CDR1 SGHAT, CDR2 FQDESV (reference sequence). The length of the CDR3 is 17 residues.

The chain carries TRBV6-4 and TRBJ1-1; D gene uncertain. There are 16 residues in the CDR3. V lost 5 bases and J lost 0, with 16 bases in between. Germline V CDR1 and CDR2: MRHNA, SNTAGT. The chain's CDR3 is CASSPVEVGMNTEAFF. For the CDR3, the DNA is TGTGCCAGCAGTCCGGTTGAGGTGGGGATGAACACTGAAGCTTTCTTT.

This clonotype has a count of ten or more. The chain carries TRBV28 and TRBJ2-5; 10 positions agree with TRBD1. CDR1 is MDHEN, CDR2 SYDVKM, per germline. CDR3 length: 15 amino acids. V shed 1 base, J shed 3 bases, and the junction held 2 bases outside the gene matches. The CDR3 protein is CASSLLGTGEETQYF. The CDR3 nucleotides are TGTGCCAGCAGTTTATTGGGGACAGGGGAAGAGACCCAGTACTTC.

This clonotype appeared a few times. This chain links TRBV12-3 or TRBV12-4 with TRBJ2-2; 8 positions agree with TRBD2. The CDR3 sequence is 18 residues long. The V gene end was trimmed by 6 bases and the J gene end by 1 base; junction bases not matched to a gene: 13. The CDR3 sequence is CASSSGTRINLNTGELFF. The DNA for the CDR3 is TGTGCCAGCAGCTCCGGGACTAGAATCAACTTGAACACCGGGGAGCTGTTTTTT.

The chain joins TRBV7-3 to TRBJ2-1, with TRBD1 matching over 10 bases. The germline V gene has CDR1 SGHTA and CDR2 FQGTGA. The V gene end was trimmed by 5 bases and the J gene end by 10 bases; junction bases not matched to a gene: 8. The CDR3 contains 14 residues. The CDR3 DNA is TGTGCCAGCAGCCCGGGACAGGGGATCCGGGAGCAGTTCTTC. It specifies CASSPGQGIREQFF.

V is TRBV20-1 and J is TRBJ1-3, with D unclear. CDR1 is DFQATT and CDR2 is SNEGSKA in the germline V gene (reference sequence). The CDR3 extends over 13 amino acids. The V and J ends lost 0 bases and 4 bases respectively, with 7 bases between them. CDR3 sequence reads: CSARETGGNTIYF. The CDR3 DNA follows: TGCAGTGCTAGAGAAACGGGGGGAAACACCATATATTTT.

This clonotype was counted ten times or more. V is TRBV12-3 or TRBV12-4 and J is TRBJ2-7; 7 bases fit TRBD2. This CDR3 has 14 amino acids. Trimming took 8 bases from V and 0 from J; bases not matched to a gene: 7. This chain's CDR3 is CASGRGQNSYEQYF. CDR3 in DNA: TGTGCCAGCGGGAGGGGTCAGAACTCCTACGAGCAGTACTTC.

The sample holds many counts of this clonotype. The rearrangement links TRBV7-2 to TRBJ1-2; no firm D call. Germline CDR1 and CDR2: SGHTA and FQGNSA. V lost 5 bases and J 2 bases, leaving 15 bases between the germline ends. The CDR3 has 15 residues. In DNA form, the CDR3 reads TGTGCCAGCAGCCTACAAGAGGGAGGAAACTATGGCTACACCTTC. It codes for CASSLQEGGNYGYTF.

This clonotype was picked up a small number of times. The rearrangement joins TRBV27 to TRBJ2-1, with 7 bases that match TRBD1. The CDR3 is made up of 14 amino acids. Looked up from germline, CDR1 is MNHEY and CDR2 is SMNVEV (reference sequence). V gave up 6 bases and J gave up 4 bases; unmatched junction bases: 6. The CDR3 DNA reads TGTGCCAGCAGGGTGACAGGGAAGTACAATGAGCAGTTCTTC. Translated: CASRVTGKYNEQFF.

There are many counts of this clonotype. The rearrangement links TRBV3-1 to TRBJ2-1; 7 nucleotides align to TRBD1. Germline loops: CDR1 LGHDT, CDR2 YNNKEL (reference sequence). V trimming: 5 bases; J trimming: 13 bases; junction bases outside the gene matches: 5. There are 11 residues in the CDR3. This chain's CDR3 is CASSSTGDQFF. The DNA of the CDR3 is TGTGCCAGCAGCTCAACAGGGGATCAGTTCTTC.

The V and J genes are TRBV7-2 and TRBJ2-7; perhaps D is TRBD1 or TRBD2 (5 bases each). Germline assignment: CDR1 SGHTA and CDR2 FQGNSA. The length of the CDR3 is 15 residues. V dropped 5 bases and J dropped 4 bases, with 18 bases sitting between them. The CDR3 DNA is TGTGCCAGCAGCAACGGAGGCGGTGAGGGGTACGAGCAGTACTTC. As protein: CASSNGGGEGYEQYF.

This clonotype was observed at least ten times. This sequence joins TRBV12-3 or TRBV12-4 and TRBJ1-1; 7 nucleotides align to TRBD1. The CDR3 consists of 14 residues. With 6 bases clipped from V and 4 bases from J, the junction kept 8 bases outside the gene matches. CDR3 amino acids: CASSRQGWSTEAFF. The CDR3 DNA is TGTGCCAGCAGCCGACAGGGTTGGAGCACTGAAGCTTTCTTT.

Many counts were recorded for this clonotype. One junction end does not reproduce the germline sequence, and a read error may be involved. The chain combines TRBV2 with TRBJ2-1; D is unclear. Germline V CDR1 and CDR2: SNHLY, FYNNEI. This CDR3 contains 11 residues. CDR3 nucleotide sequence: TGCGCCAGCAGCGCTTACAATGAGCAGTTCTTC. Translating gives CASSAYNEQFF.

This clonotype was observed many times. This chain connects TRBV3-1 to TRBJ1-3; D is uncertain. The CDR3 contains 14 residues. CDR1 and CDR2 from the germline V gene are LGHDT and YNNKEL (reference sequence). Trimming pared 4 bases from V and 0 bases from J, leaving 7 bases between. CDR3 DNA sequence: TGTGCCAGCAGCCGGACGGACTCTGGAAACACCATATATTTT. It yields the protein CASSRTDSGNTIYF.

The rearrangement links TRBV20-1 to TRBJ2-3; D is perhaps TRBD1 or TRBD2 (7 bases each). Trimming cost V 6 bases and J 2 bases, with 21 bases left between them. Germline CDR1 is DFQATT and CDR2 is SNEGSKA (reference sequence). There are 16 residues in the CDR3. The CDR3 region has the DNA TGCAGTGCCAGGGGGGAGGCTGCGGGGGACACAGATACGCAGTATTTT. It specifies CSARGEAAGDTDTQYF.

This clonotype was seen only a few times. J is TRBJ1-2 and V is TRBV12-3 or TRBV12-4; D is unclear. This CDR3 is built from 14 residues. The germline V and J ends were trimmed by 5 bases and 4 bases, with 14 bases remaining between them. The CDR3 sequence: CASSRTTNSYGYTF. CDR3 in DNA: TGTGCCAGCAGTCGTACGACCAATTCCTATGGCTACACCTTC.

V usage is TRBV28 and J usage is TRBJ2-7; 8 bases align to TRBD1. V shed 5 bases and J 4 bases; nucleotides not matched to a gene: 7. The CDR3 sequence is 14 residues long. In germline, CDR1 is MDHEN, CDR2 SYDVKM. DNA of the CDR3: TGTGCCAGCAGTGTCAGGGGGCTCGGGTACGAGCAGTACTTC. Amino acid sequence: CASSVRGLGYEQYF.

This clonotype has just a few counts. This chain links TRBV7-9 with TRBJ1-5; D unresolved. CDR3 size: 13 residues. Germline CDR1 and CDR2: SEHNR and FQNEAQ (reference sequence). Trimming stripped 0 bases from V and 5 bases from J, with 5 bases between. CDR3 region: CASSLARDQPQHF. In DNA form, the CDR3 reads TGTGCCAGCAGCTTAGCGAGGGATCAGCCCCAGCATTTT.

This clonotype has at least ten counts. This rearrangement joins TRBV29-1 to TRBJ2-3, with D tentatively TRBD2 (6 bases). Germline V CDR1 and CDR2: SQVTM, ANQGSEA. The CDR3 has 12 residues. The CDR3 region is CIVGGVTDTQYF. As DNA, the CDR3 is TGCATCGTGGGGGGAGTCACAGATACGCAGTATTTT.

In this sample, this clonotype turned up many times. The rearrangement uses TRBV5-5 and TRBJ1-2; D gene uncertain. CDR1 and CDR2 (germline): SGHKS, YYEKEE (reference sequence). Trimming shortened V by 2 bases and J by 4 bases, and 6 bases separated the two germline ends. The CDR3 loop spans 12 amino acids. CDR3 residues: CASSLDTYGYTF. The CDR3 DNA follows: TGTGCCAGCAGCTTAGACACCTATGGCTACACCTTC.

The table lists this clonotype with many counts. This rearrangement joins TRBV20-1 to TRBJ2-1; TRBD2 aligns across 14 bases. This CDR3 is 16 amino acids long. Germline values: CDR1 DFQATT, CDR2 SNEGSKA (reference sequence). V gave up 0 bases and J gave up 7 bases; unmatched junction bases: 5. Written as DNA, the CDR3 is TGCAGTGCTAGAGATTCGGGACTAGCGGGAGTAAATGAGCAGTTCTTC. It is translated as CSARDSGLAGVNEQFF.

This clonotype turned up a few times. The chain employs TRBV10-3 and TRBJ2-3; D is perhaps TRBD1 (5 bases). The germline CDR1 and CDR2 sequences are ENHRY and SYGVKD. The length of the CDR3 is 14 residues. The V and J ends lost 4 bases and 1 base respectively, with 9 bases between them. CDR3 amino acids: CAISGGRGTDTQYF. The DNA for the CDR3 is TGTGCCATCAGTGGGGGCCGAGGCACAGATACGCAGTATTTT.

This clonotype was observed many times. CDR3 nucleotide sequence: TGCAGTGCCACACCTGTTGTCGGGGGGAACTTCTTC. It translates to CSATPVVGGNFF. This chain links TRBV20-1 with TRBJ2-1, with 7 bases lining up with TRBD2. V was clipped by 6 bases and J by 16 bases; unmatched bases: 15. This CDR3 has 12 residues. From germline, CDR1 is DFQATT and CDR2 SNEGSKA (reference sequence).

This clonotype was seen ten or more times. The V gene is TRBV15, the J gene TRBJ1-4, with 10 bases that match TRBD1. The length of the CDR3 is 15 residues. Germline CDR1 is LNHNV and CDR2 is YYDKDF (reference sequence). J lost 7 bases, V lost 3 bases, and 5 bases had no gene match. CDR3 sequence reads: CATSSFGTGAEKLFF. Written as DNA, the CDR3 is TGTGCCACCAGCAGCTTCGGGACAGGGGCTGAAAAACTGTTTTTT.

This clonotype was seen repeatedly, ten times or more. The genes are TRBV6-1 and TRBJ1-1, with 12 bases lining up with TRBD1. The CDR3 spans 15 residues. V shed 4 bases, J shed 5 bases, and the junction held 5 bases outside the gene matches. Germline CDR1 and CDR2: MNHNS and SASEGT. The CDR3 reads CASSGGQGARTEAFF. In DNA form, the CDR3 reads TGTGCCAGCAGTGGGGGACAGGGGGCGCGAACTGAAGCTTTCTTT.

The rearrangement links TRBV20-1 to TRBJ2-1; D possibly corresponds to TRBD2 (6 bases). CDR1 is DFQATT and CDR2 is SNEGSKA in the germline V gene (reference sequence). The CDR3 runs to 15 residues. Trimming cost V 1 base and J 1 base, with 11 bases left between them. For the CDR3, the DNA is TGCAGTGCTAGAGCGGGAGCGCTGTCCTACAATGAGCAGTTCTTC. This encodes CSARAGALSYNEQFF.

A few counts support this clonotype. The rearrangement links TRBV20-1 to TRBJ2-6; a possible D gene is TRBD1 (6 bases). The V and J ends lost 0 bases and 2 bases respectively, with 8 bases between them. From germline, CDR1 is DFQATT and CDR2 SNEGSKA (reference sequence). The CDR3 is 15 amino acids. CDR3 in amino acids: CSARDTGTGANVLTF. CDR3 nucleotide sequence: TGCAGTGCTAGAGACACAGGGACTGGGGCCAACGTCCTGACTTTC.

The rearrangement uses TRBV20-1 and TRBJ2-5; TRBD1 matches at 7 bases. This CDR3 is built from 13 residues. Germline-derived CDR1 and CDR2 are DFQATT and SNEGSKA (reference sequence). Germline trimming cut 6 bases from V and 2 bases from J; bases unmatched to any gene: 6. CDR3 nucleotides: TGCAGTGCCCCAAAGGGGGCTCAAGAGACCCAGTACTTC. Residues: CSAPKGAQETQYF.

This chain links TRBV3-1 with TRBJ2-1; D perhaps matches TRBD2 (5 bases). Trimming left V 5 bases short and J 8 bases short, with 13 bases between. Germline V gives CDR1 LGHDT, CDR2 YNNKEL (reference sequence). This CDR3 region has 13 residues. The CDR3 reads CASSRTLGYEQFF. In DNA, the CDR3 is TGTGCCAGCAGCAGGACTCTGGGTTATGAGCAGTTCTTC.

This clonotype was seen ten or more times. The J gene is TRBJ2-3, the V gene TRBV7-8, with a possible D match to TRBD2 (5 bases). The V gene lost 7 bases and the J gene lost 3 bases, with 17 bases spanning the gap. The CDR3 sequence is 15 residues long. Germline values: CDR1 SGHVS, CDR2 FQNEAQ. CDR3 nucleotides: TGTGCCAGCAACCTCGGGCGGAGGAAGACAGATACGCAGTATTTT. Protein sequence: CASNLGRRKTDTQYF.

This clonotype has a count of ten or more. The V and J genes are TRBV20-1 and TRBJ2-7; no definite D call. This CDR3 contains 13 residues. Trimming took 5 bases from V and 9 from J, leaving 20 bases between them. CDR1 is DFQATT, CDR2 SNEGSKA, per germline (reference sequence). DNA for the CDR3: TGCAGTGCTCAAGAGGTCCCCGAGAAGGCGCAGTACTTC. Translation gives CSAQEVPEKAQYF.